The entry below describes one TCR beta chain. Time point specified: patch test 2, 6 weeks after DPC sensitization. Treatment of the sample: therapeutic diphenylcyclopropenone sensitization with weekly scalp DPC. The entry originates in a study of human T cells and chemical hapten exposure. TCRdb re-derived calls from the RACE reads in MiXCR, one entry per CDR3 protein. The sample carries about 80,000 distinct CDR3 sequences, about 9.9% recorded once. This sequence originates from a man between 18 and 35 years old with alopecia areata. Some clones in this sample may be carry-over from other donors' samples. This specimen was whole blood, taken in connection with sensitization to the hapten diphenylcyclopropenone (DPC).

DNA of the CDR3: TGCAGTGCTAGGTACCGATGGACCGGACCCTTCACTGAAGCTTTCTTT. This translates into CSARYRWTGPFTEAFF. The gene calls are TRBV20-1 and TRBJ1-1; D uncertain. The V and J ends lost 3 bases and 4 bases respectively, with 21 bases between them. Germline V gene lookup returns CDR1 DFQATT and CDR2 SNEGSKA (reference sequence). The CDR3 loop spans 16 amino acids.